This is a list of T cell receptor beta chains from one sample in a study of cytomegalovirus exposure and HLA in healthy donors. Libraries were prepared by immunoSEQ multiplex PCR; TCRdb keeps only in-frame clonotypes and omits some of them. Altogether 66,000 or so clones are present, approximately 96% being singletons, with the ten largest covering around 1.6%. Sequencing was carried out using PBMCs. These receptors originate from a woman under 30 in good health and CMV-seropositive. CDR3s include the opening cysteine and the closing phenylalanine or tryptophan. D genes are given only for firm matches.

d_gene | v_gene | CDR3aa
. | TRBV28 | CASSILAGASGETQYF
. | TRBV6-1 | CASTVLRFSYNEQFF
TRBD1 | TRBV7-2 | CASSLDRVNTEAFF
. | TRBV28 | CASRQDYEQYF
TRBD2 | TRBV15 | CATSRNLGTSASF
TRBD2 | TRBV25-1 | CASSGISGRASDTQYF
. | TRBV6-5 | CASSKTKQINYGYTF
. | TRBV4-1 | CASSQDEGGYTEAFF
TRBD1 | TRBV4-1 | CASSLGTAFSYEQYF
TRBD2 | TRBV4-1 | CASSHLAGGSAYEQYF
TRBD1 | TRBV5-5 | CASSRTQGPMDQFF
. | TRBV28 | CASTPAPGGRTEAFF
. | TRBV15 | CATRPDRGRSVGRTDTQYF
. | TRBV5-6 | CASSAGQFLNTEAFF
. | TRBV6-5 | CASSYRQTSYEQYF
. | TRBV9 | CASSVGFLSYEQYF
TRBD1 | TRBV7-2 | CASSVAGTGDEKLFF
. | TRBV18 | CASSPRQGRHEQYF
TRBD2 | TRBV10-3 | CAISGGTSGRMGETQYF
. | TRBV4-1 | CASSQLSSARRAEAFF
. | TRBV11-3 | CASSLVREGTLSGANVLTF
TRBD1 | TRBV30 | CAWAEGQLNTDTQYF
TRBD2 | TRBV19 | CASSRASGSAYEQYF
TRBD1 | TRBV6-6 | CASSSIRDSYNEQFF
TRBD2 | TRBV29-1 | CSVRPGLAYNEQFF
TRBD2 | TRBV28 | CASPTSGRKIAWDNEQFF
. | TRBV9 | CASTAGLQASEAFF
. | TRBV5-1 | CASSLGPQGSKNIQYF
TRBD1 | TRBV7-3 | CASSPGQGASDGYTF
. | TRBV19 | CASSITLSSYEQYF
. | TRBV7-3 | CASSFRQGTEAFF
TRBD2 | TRBV6-4 | CASSDSLAGGSEQFF
. | TRBV6-5 | CASSSPRGSRTEAFF
. | TRBV6-1 | CASTKTGNTEAFF
TRBD1 | TRBV2 | CASTSLRDRVEDTQYF
. | TRBV6-5 | CASSYGGTGELFF
TRBD2 | TRBV5-6 | CASSLPSGGVRNEQFF
. | TRBV12-1 | CASSFRGLFSGGDTNQPQHF
TRBD1 | TRBV27 | CASSLDGTGPQPQHF
TRBD2 | TRBV5-5 | CASTGTRKETQYF
. | TRBV30 | CAWRKGRNTEAFF
TRBD1 | TRBV7-6 | CASSGDRYEQYF
. | TRBV7-6 | CASSPGLLGSYEQYF
TRBD2 | TRBV19 | CASSTEISGTKFSNEQFF
TRBD1 | TRBV19 | CASKGQGTYNEQFF
. | TRBV5-1 | CASSLDRRANYGYTF